This entry lists 17 T cell receptor beta chains sequenced from one sample in a study of cytomegalovirus exposure and HLA in healthy donors. The PCR made use of 60 Vbeta and 13 Jbeta primers. TCRdb's table, derived via immunoSEQ multiplex PCR, lists solely in-frame clones and lacks some. The sample holds some 200,000 clones, about 83% seen once. Sequenced input: PBMCs. Receptors originate from a female donor in good health and CMV-seronegative.

The gene calls are TRBV29-1 and TRBJ2-1, with TRBD2 identical over 8 bases. The CDR3 sequence is 13 residues long. V lost 4 bases and J lost 6; bases outside the gene matches: 5. The germline V gene encodes CDR1 SQVTM and CDR2 ANQGSEA. The CDR3 nucleotides are TGCAGCGTTGCCGGGACTAGGGTCAATGAGCAGTTCTTC. It specifies CSVAGTRVNEQFF.

The chain combines TRBV9 with TRBJ2-3, with D unclear. Germline V gives CDR1 SGDLS, CDR2 YYNGEE. This CDR3 spans 14 amino acids. V dropped 0 bases and J dropped 0 bases, with 5 bases sitting between them. CDR3 in DNA: TGTGCCAGCAGCGTAGTGGGCAGCACAGATACGCAGTATTTT. It translates to CASSVVGSTDTQYF.

CDR3 nucleotide sequence: TGTGCCAGCAGCTTAGGAGGCAGACAAGAGACCCAGTACTTC. Its translation: CASSLGGRQETQYF. The chain combines TRBV7-3 with TRBJ2-5; a weak D match, TRBD2 (5 bases). The V end was cut by 2 bases, the J end by 2 bases, with 9 bases between. The CDR3 is made up of 14 amino acids. Germline V gene lookup returns CDR1 SGHTA and CDR2 FQGTGA.

The chain has TRBV27 and TRBJ2-7, with D perhaps TRBD2 (6 bases). Germline CDR1 MNHEY, CDR2 SMNVEV (reference sequence). The V end was cut by 6 bases, the J end by 2 bases, with 17 bases between. The CDR3 extends over 15 amino acids. The CDR3 here is CASSPRGSGAYEQYF. The CDR3 nucleotides are TGTGCCAGCAGCCCACGGGGTAGCGGAGCCTACGAGCAGTACTTC.

V usage is TRBV5-8 and J usage is TRBJ2-5; 7 nucleotides align to TRBD1. Trimming cost V 3 bases and J 4 bases; bases outside gene matches: 12. Germline CDR1 SGHTS, CDR2 YDEGEE. This CDR3 comprises 16 residues. The CDR3 DNA sequence: TGTGCCAGCAGCTCCAGAACCGGGACAGAGCGAGAGACCCAGTACTTC. Its translation is CASSSRTGTERETQYF.

The chain uses TRBV30 and TRBJ2-5; the D gene is possibly TRBD2 (7 bases). Trimming removed 0 bases at V and 2 bases at J, with 25 bases between. CDR1 is GTSNPN and CDR2 is SVGIG in the germline V gene (reference sequence). The CDR3 is 19 residues long. The CDR3 reads CAWSVLRTAWPSGQETQYF. The CDR3 DNA is TGTGCCTGGAGTGTACTTAGGACAGCATGGCCTAGCGGTCAAGAGACCCAGTACTTC.

This sequence joins TRBV7-3 and TRBJ2-1; 8 bases agree with TRBD2. J lost 3 bases, V lost 0 bases, and 10 bases had no gene match. Germline CDR1 reads SGHTA; CDR2 reads FQGTGA. CDR3 length equals 18 residues. CDR3 coding DNA: TGTGCCAGCAGCTTAACTCGGGTGTCTAGCGGGCACTACAATGAGCAGTTCTTC. This translates into CASSLTRVSSGHYNEQFF.

This sequence joins TRBV27 and TRBJ1-2; TRBD1 is a possible D gene (6 bases). Germline V gene data show CDR1 as MNHEY and CDR2 as SMNVEV (reference sequence). The CDR3 loop spans 16 amino acids. V was trimmed by 5 bases and J by 2 bases, leaving 18 bases between them. The CDR3 region is CASSHHRTGINYGYTF. The CDR3 DNA follows: TGTGCCAGCAGTCACCACCGCACAGGGATCAACTATGGCTACACCTTC.

The V call is TRBV11-2, the J call TRBJ2-5; D possibly corresponds to TRBD2 (6 bases). Germline CDR1 and CDR2: SGHAT and FQNNGV. V lost 5 bases and J 5 bases, leaving 9 bases between the germline ends. The CDR3 length is 12 residues. CDR3 in amino acids: CASSLAFETQYF. CDR3 nucleotide sequence: TGTGCCAGCAGCCTAGCGTTTGAGACCCAGTACTTC.

The J gene is TRBJ2-5, the V gene TRBV7-2; TRBD2 matches at 7 bases. Trimming took 3 bases from V and 3 from J; bases not matched to a gene: 7. Germline assignment: CDR1 SGHTA and CDR2 FQGNSA. The CDR3 spans 15 residues. Written as DNA, the CDR3 is TGTGCCAGCAGCTTGCGACTAGCTCGGGAAGAGACCCAGTACTTC. This encodes CASSLRLAREETQYF.

This clone was observed a handful of times. A read error may produce the germline difference seen at one junction end. This chain joins TRBV7-9 and TRBJ2-3, with a tentative D call TRBD2 (6 bases). CDR3 length equals 15 residues. Germline CDR1 is SEHNR and CDR2 is FQNEAQ (reference sequence). CDR3 sequence (DNA): TGTTCCAGCAGCGAACTAGCTCGCCGGGGGGATACGCAGTATTTT. This gives the protein CSSSELARRGDTQYF.

The chain employs TRBV7-9 and TRBJ2-7, with TRBD1 as a possible D gene (6 bases). Germline V CDR1 and CDR2: SEHNR, FQNEAQ (reference sequence). The V end was cut by 5 bases, the J end by 9 bases, with 26 bases between. The CDR3 length is 16 residues. Written as DNA, the CDR3 is TGTGCCAGCAGCGGTTTTCCCGCTGGGGACAACCTCGGGCAGTACTTC. Translating it yields CASSGFPAGDNLGQYF.

The chain couples TRBV14 to TRBJ2-3, with a weak D call TRBD1 (6 bases). The CDR3 is 13 amino acids. Looked up from germline, CDR1 is SGHDN and CDR2 is FVKESK. Trimming took 0 bases from V and 5 from J, leaving 6 bases between them. DNA for the CDR3: TGTGCCAGCAGCCAAGACAGGGGAGATACGCAGTATTTT. Its translation: CASSQDRGDTQYF.

This chain joins TRBV4-1 and TRBJ2-3; 9 nucleotides line up with TRBD2. There are 16 residues in the CDR3. V dropped 4 bases and J dropped 5; count of bases not matched to a gene: 10. Germline lookup yields CDR1 MGHRA and CDR2 YSYEKL. CDR3 residues: CASSRTSGPSGDTQYF. Here the CDR3 DNA reads TGCGCCAGCAGCCGAACTAGCGGGCCCTCGGGAGATACGCAGTATTTT.

J is TRBJ2-5 and V is TRBV7-9; D perhaps matches TRBD1 (6 bases). The germline V and J ends were trimmed by 2 bases and 6 bases, with 19 bases remaining between them. The CDR3 is made up of 16 amino acids. CDR1 and CDR2 from the germline V gene are SEHNR and FQNEAQ (reference sequence). DNA for the CDR3: TGTGCCAGCAGCTTATTTCCCCTGGAAGGGGGTCAGACCCAGTACTTC. Translating it yields CASSLFPLEGGQTQYF.

V and J are TRBV5-4 and TRBJ2-7; TRBD1 aligns across 11 bases. Germline lookup yields CDR1 SGHNT and CDR2 YYREEE (reference sequence). This CDR3 region has 15 residues. V shed 6 bases, J shed 3 bases, and the junction held 8 bases outside the gene matches. The CDR3 loop reads CASTPGTGGDYEQYF. For the CDR3, the DNA is TGTGCCAGCACCCCCGGGACAGGGGGGGACTACGAGCAGTACTTC.

A few counts support this clone. J is TRBJ2-1 and V is TRBV5-6, with D possibly matching TRBD1 (5 bases). Germline V gene lookup returns CDR1 SGHDT and CDR2 YYEEEE. The CDR3 is made up of 13 amino acids. With 0 bases removed from V and 9 bases from J, the gap between germline ends came to 10 bases. The CDR3 sequence is CASSLVQGIEQFF. As DNA, the CDR3 is TGTGCCAGCAGCTTGGTCCAGGGAATTGAGCAGTTCTTC.